A single sample is the source of the 26 T cell receptor beta chains below, sequenced in a study of T cell repertoires in cytomegalovirus infection. TCRdb passed the reads through MiXCR, listing each CDR3 protein once. The data show about 140,000 distinct CDR3 sequences, roughly 6% seen once. Sequenced: PBMCs. These TCRs come from a human donor in good health (CMV status not recorded). Some clones in this sample may be carry-over from other donors' samples.

This clonotype was counted ten times or more. This chain uses TRBV4-2 with TRBJ1-3, with 8 bases identical to TRBD1. Trimming removed 2 bases from V and 4 bases from J; junction bases left unmatched: 10. The length of the CDR3 is 17 residues. Looked up from germline, CDR1 is LGHNA and CDR2 is YNFKEQ. Here the CDR3 DNA reads TGTGCCAGCAGCCAAACCCTCCAGGGGGCGCAAGGAAACACCATATATTTT. Amino acid sequence: CASSQTLQGAQGNTIYF.

This clonotype was seen at least ten times. This rearrangement joins TRBV6-1 to TRBJ1-1, with D perhaps TRBD1 (6 bases). Per the germline V gene, CDR1 is MNHNS and CDR2 is SASEGT. V shed 5 bases and J shed 4 bases, with 11 bases lying between them. This CDR3 has 13 amino acids. CDR3: CASSIGQLTEAFF. CDR3 sequence (DNA): TGTGCCAGCAGTATTGGACAGCTCACTGAAGCTTTCTTT.

This clonotype was picked up many times. The V call is TRBV12-5, the J call TRBJ1-1; TRBD1 matches 10 bases. The germline V gene has CDR1 LGHNT and CDR2 FRNRAP. There are 15 residues in the CDR3. V shed 4 bases, J shed 2 bases, and the junction held 4 bases outside the gene matches. The CDR3 spells CASGSGDRGNTEAFF. CDR3 in DNA: TGTGCTAGTGGTTCGGGGGACAGGGGCAACACTGAAGCTTTCTTT. The complete variable domain, with remaining parts taken from reference TRBV12-5 and TRBJ1-1, reads DARVTQTPRHKVTEMGQEVTMRCQPILGHNTVFWYRQTMMQGLELLAYFRNRAPLDDSGMPKDRFSAEMPDATLATLKIQPSEPRDSAVYFCASGSGDRGNTEAFFGQGTRLTVV.

This clonotype was picked up many times. This chain connects TRBV7-6 to TRBJ2-5, with D uncertain. The DNA end is a closer match to TRBJ2-7, so the J assignment may be wrong. In germline, CDR1 is SGHVS, CDR2 FNYEAQ. This CDR3 is built from 14 residues. CDR3: CASSIQLADGEQYF. DNA for the CDR3: TGTGCCAGCAGCATCCAATTGGCCGACGGCGAGCAGTACTTC.

This clonotype was counted ten times or more. The DNA of the CDR3 is TGTGCCAGCAGCTCAGCAAGGACAGCCGACCAAGAGACCCAGTACTTC. Translating it yields CASSSARTADQETQYF. V usage is TRBV7-2 and J usage is TRBJ2-5; maybe TRBD1 (6 bases). The V and J ends lost 4 bases and 0 bases respectively, with 15 bases between them. Germline assignment: CDR1 SGHTA and CDR2 FQGNSA. The CDR3 covers 16 residues.

This clonotype was picked up many times. The genes are TRBV7-2 and TRBJ2-7; 9 nucleotides match TRBD2. Germline assignment: CDR1 SGHTA and CDR2 FQGNSA. CDR3 length equals 15 residues. J gave up 7 bases and V 2 bases, and 9 bases lay outside the gene matches. The CDR3 reads CASSLLAGGPGEQYF. The CDR3 region has the DNA TGTGCCAGCAGCTTACTCGCGGGGGGGCCGGGGGAGCAGTACTTC.

This clonotype was seen many times. The rearrangement joins TRBV7-2 to TRBJ2-3; no reliable D call. The CDR3 contains 12 residues. Looked up from germline, CDR1 is SGHTA and CDR2 is FQGNSA. Deletions cut 5 bases from V and 5 bases from J, with 8 bases between. The CDR3 nucleotides read TGTGCCAGCAGCCTACTCCTAGATACGCAGTATTTT. Protein sequence: CASSLLLDTQYF.

This clonotype came up many times. The chain couples TRBV7-2 to TRBJ2-1; D assignment may be TRBD1 or TRBD2 (5 bases each). This CDR3 is 16 amino acids long. Germline V gives CDR1 SGHTA, CDR2 FQGNSA. V lost 5 bases and J 1 base, leaving 15 bases between the germline ends. CDR3 sequence (DNA): TGTGCCAGCAGCCCCCCGGGACCAACATCCTACAATGAGCAGTTCTTC. Protein product: CASSPPGPTSYNEQFF.

The chain combines TRBV28 with TRBJ1-5, with TRBD1 as a possible D gene (5 bases). Germline loops: CDR1 MDHEN, CDR2 SYDVKM. The CDR3 has 16 amino acids. V lost 2 bases to trimming and J lost 5 bases, with 16 bases between them. The CDR3 loop is CASSLVGGGWDQPQHF. The CDR3 DNA reads as TGTGCCAGCAGTTTAGTCGGCGGGGGTTGGGATCAGCCCCAGCATTTT.

This clonotype was found a few times. The J gene is TRBJ2-3, the V gene TRBV28, with TRBD2 matching over 7 bases. This CDR3 contains 12 residues. With V trimmed by 7 bases and J by 4 bases, 2 bases remained unmatched. CDR1 is MDHEN and CDR2 is SYDVKM in the germline V gene. The chain's CDR3 is CASKLAPDTQYF. In DNA, the CDR3 is TGTGCCAGCAAACTAGCGCCAGATACGCAGTATTTT.

This clonotype has at least ten counts. The chain links TRBV20-1 to TRBJ2-1, with 8 bases identical to TRBD2. The J segment lost 8 bases and the V segment lost 6 bases, leaving 15 bases of the junction unmatched. Germline CDR1 and CDR2: DFQATT and SNEGSKA (reference sequence). This CDR3 is built from 15 residues. Here the CDR3 DNA reads TGCAGTGCCACGTGGGTCGGGCGGGGGGAATATGAGCAGTTCTTC. Translation gives CSATWVGRGEYEQFF.

This clonotype was picked up many times. The rearrangement joins TRBV11-1 to TRBJ1-3; a weak D match, TRBD1 (5 bases). CDR1 and CDR2 from the germline V gene are SGHAT and FQDESV (reference sequence). V gave up 5 bases and J gave up 1 base, with 15 bases separating them. The CDR3 covers 16 residues. CDR3 sequence: CASSKGRSPSGNTIYF. The CDR3 DNA follows: TGTGCCAGCAGCAAGGGACGGAGCCCATCTGGAAACACCATATATTTT.

The rearrangement uses TRBV6-6 and TRBJ2-1, with TRBD1 matching 11 bases. Losses at the gene ends were 11 bases for V and 3 bases for J; bases not matched to a gene: 3. This CDR3 contains 13 residues. Germline CDR1 MNHNY, CDR2 SVGAGI (reference sequence). This CDR3 reads CAVGTGGYNEQFF. CDR3 coding DNA: TGTGCCGTCGGGACAGGGGGCTACAATGAGCAGTTCTTC.

The chain employs TRBV14 and TRBJ2-1; possibly TRBD2 for D (5 bases). The CDR3 extends over 15 amino acids. Germline-derived CDR1 and CDR2 are SGHDN and FVKESK. V was pared by 4 bases and J by 3 bases, with 13 bases between. CDR3: CASSRYPGFYNEQFF. Written as DNA, the CDR3 is TGTGCCAGCAGCCGATACCCGGGATTCTACAATGAGCAGTTCTTC.

This clonotype was seen at least ten times. V is TRBV5-1 and J is TRBJ1-1; a possible D gene is TRBD1 (5 bases). Trimming left V 4 bases short and J 8 bases short, with 15 bases between. The germline V gene encodes CDR1 SGHRS and CDR2 YFSETQ. The length of the CDR3 is 13 residues. Written as DNA, the CDR3 is TGCGCCAGCAGCCAGAATTCGGGACGCGAAGCTTTCTTT. Translation: CASSQNSGREAFF.

There are many counts of this clonotype. The chain combines TRBV10-3 with TRBJ2-1, with 10 nucleotides matching TRBD2. Germline CDR1 reads ENHRY; CDR2 reads SYGVKD. The V segment lost 6 bases and the J segment 4 bases; nucleotides outside the gene matches: 3. The CDR3 runs to 14 residues. The CDR3, as DNA: TGTGCCATCAGAGAACTAGCGGGATACAATGAGCAGTTCTTC. Protein sequence: CAIRELAGYNEQFF.

This sequence joins TRBV20-1 and TRBJ2-1, with 9 bases fitting TRBD2. This CDR3 region has 14 residues. The junction had 10 bases not matched to a gene; V was cut back by 7 bases and J by 6 bases. Germline assignment: CDR1 DFQATT and CDR2 SNEGSKA (reference sequence). The DNA for the CDR3 is TGCAGTGTTACCGGGACTAGCTTTGGCAATGAGCAGTTCTTC. It specifies CSVTGTSFGNEQFF.

This clonotype was recorded at least ten times. The chain uses TRBV7-2 and TRBJ2-5, with 12 bases matching TRBD2. The CDR3 loop spans 18 amino acids. V was clipped by 5 bases and J by 5 bases; unmatched bases: 15. Germline assignment: CDR1 SGHTA and CDR2 FQGNSA. The CDR3 is CASSPGGLAGGLGETQYF. CDR3 DNA: TGTGCCAGCAGCCCAGGAGGGCTAGCGGGGGGGCTAGGGGAGACCCAGTACTTC.

Ten or more counts support this clonotype. V and J are TRBV4-1 and TRBJ2-5; 8 bases are shared with TRBD2. V shed 0 bases and J 3 bases; nucleotides not matched to a gene: 12. Germline assignment: CDR1 MGHRA and CDR2 YSYEKL. This CDR3 is 18 amino acids long. CDR3 sequence: CASSQDELAAVDEETQYF. The CDR3 DNA is TGCGCCAGCAGCCAAGATGAACTAGCGGCGGTAGATGAAGAGACCCAGTACTTC.

This clonotype was seen repeatedly, ten times or more. The J gene is TRBJ2-3, the V gene TRBV2; a weak D match, TRBD2 (7 bases). The V and J ends lost 9 bases and 2 bases respectively, with 18 bases between them. Germline V CDR1 and CDR2: SNHLY, FYNNEI. The CDR3 length is 15 residues. The CDR3 protein is CASLAGGLNTDTQYF. The CDR3, as DNA: TGTGCCAGTCTAGCCGGGGGGCTCAACACAGATACGCAGTATTTT.

This clonotype has at least ten counts. The rearrangement uses TRBV18 and TRBJ2-3; D is unclear. Trimming pared 2 bases from V and 1 base from J, leaving 19 bases between. Germline values: CDR1 KGHSH, CDR2 LQKENI. The CDR3 totals 18 residues. The CDR3 spells CASSPMTPRAAGTDTQYF. The CDR3 DNA reads as TGTGCCAGCTCACCAATGACGCCTCGCGCAGCTGGCACAGATACGCAGTATTTT.

Ten or more counts support this clonotype. The J gene is TRBJ1-2, the V gene TRBV5-4; D is undetermined. This CDR3 comprises 14 residues. Germline values: CDR1 SGHNT, CDR2 YYREEE (reference sequence). V was shortened by 2 bases and J by 1 base, with 9 bases between the two germline ends. CDR3 in DNA: TGTGCCAGCAGCTTTAGGCAGAATAACTATGGCTACACCTTC. Amino acid sequence: CASSFRQNNYGYTF.

In its sample, this clonotype was seen many times. V usage is TRBV3-1 and J usage is TRBJ1-5, with a tentative D call TRBD1 (5 bases). The CDR3 totals 15 residues. V was shortened by 0 bases and J by 2 bases, with 8 bases between the two germline ends. CDR1 and CDR2 (germline): LGHDT, YNNKEL (reference sequence). CDR3: CASSQEGGGNQPQHF. The CDR3 bases are TGTGCCAGCAGCCAAGAGGGGGGGGGCAATCAGCCCCAGCATTTT.

This clonotype was picked up many times. This chain joins TRBV27 and TRBJ1-4; tentative D call: TRBD1 (5 bases). Between the trimmed V and J ends, which lost 2 bases and 7 bases, there was a span of 20 bases. CDR3 length: 17 residues. The germline V gene encodes CDR1 MNHEY and CDR2 SMNVEV (reference sequence). The CDR3 is CASSLRPPRGGSEKLFF. Here the CDR3 DNA reads TGTGCCAGCAGTTTACGGCCCCCCCGGGGGGGTTCTGAAAAACTGTTTTTT.

This clonotype occurred many times. The genes are TRBV20-1 and TRBJ2-3, with D possibly being TRBD2 (5 bases). Trimming cost V 3 bases and J 1 base, with 11 bases left between them. This CDR3 contains 14 residues. Germline values: CDR1 DFQATT, CDR2 SNEGSKA (reference sequence). The DNA for the CDR3 is TGCAGTGCTAGTACTCTTAGCGGCACAGATACGCAGTATTTT. Translated, it gives CSASTLSGTDTQYF.

This clonotype was observed at least ten times. The chain combines TRBV7-2 with TRBJ1-1, with D unclear. CDR3 size: 14 residues. From germline, CDR1 is SGHTA and CDR2 FQGNSA. Trimming stripped 1 base from V and 1 base from J, with 7 bases between. The CDR3 here is CASSLVNGNTEAFF. DNA of the CDR3: TGTGCCAGCAGCTTAGTTAATGGGAACACTGAAGCTTTCTTT.